The 22 T cell receptor beta chains below all came from one sample that was sequenced in a study of cytomegalovirus exposure and HLA in healthy donors. Amplification used 60 Vbeta primers and 13 Jbeta primers. The repertoire was sequenced with immunoSEQ multiplex PCR; TCRdb's copy has only in-frame clones and lacks some. The table shows some 210,000 clones, with 78% occurring only once. What was sequenced was PBMCs. These receptors all come from a male donor in good health and CMV-seronegative.

The chain couples TRBV28 to TRBJ1-3; TRBD1 agrees at 9 bases. The CDR3 consists of 16 residues. Trimming removed 6 bases from V and 3 bases from J; junction bases left unmatched: 9. Germline lookup yields CDR1 MDHEN and CDR2 SYDVKM. CDR3 bases: TGTGCCAGCAGCCTACAGGGGGCTCGTGGTGGAAACACCATATATTTT. Protein product: CASSLQGARGGNTIYF.

The J gene is TRBJ2-7, the V gene TRBV2; perhaps TRBD1 as D (6 bases). The CDR3 has 14 residues. The germline gives CDR1 SNHLY, CDR2 FYNNEI. V lost 6 bases to trimming and J lost 1 base, with 13 bases between them. The CDR3 coding sequence is TGTGCCAGCAGGAGATACAGGGATTCCTACGAGCAGTACTTC. Translated, it gives CASRRYRDSYEQYF.

The gene calls are TRBV6-1 and TRBJ1-1; maybe TRBD1 (6 bases). The CDR3 runs 14 residues. With 4 bases removed from V and 4 bases from J, the gap between germline ends came to 13 bases. The germline CDR1 and CDR2 sequences are MNHNS and SASEGT. The DNA of the CDR3 is TGTGCCAGCAGTGGGGTCAGGGGCGGCACTGAAGCTTTCTTT. Its protein is CASSGVRGGTEAFF.

The chain recombines TRBV7-9 with TRBJ2-2, with D unresolved. CDR3 length: 15 residues. In germline, CDR1 is SEHNR, CDR2 FQNEAQ (reference sequence). The V end lost 1 base, the J end lost 4 bases, and 10 bases lay between the germline ends. The CDR3 spells CASSLGASSTGELFF. The CDR3 nucleotides are TGTGCCAGCAGCTTAGGAGCCTCGAGCACCGGGGAGCTGTTTTTT.

The chain has TRBV19 and TRBJ2-1; D uncertain. The length of the CDR3 is 11 residues. The germline V gene encodes CDR1 LNHDA and CDR2 SQIVND (reference sequence). Trimming left V 3 bases short and J 10 bases short, with 7 bases between. The CDR3 sequence: CASSIRSEQFF. The CDR3 DNA sequence: TGTGCCAGTAGTATTCGTTCCGAGCAGTTCTTC.

The J gene is TRBJ1-4, the V gene TRBV7-2; D unclear. Trimming removed 2 bases at V and 7 bases at J, with 8 bases between. Germline V gene data show CDR1 as SGHTA and CDR2 as FQGNSA. The CDR3 extends over 13 amino acids. This CDR3 is CASSLSWSEKLFF. The CDR3, as DNA: TGTGCCAGCAGCTTAAGTTGGAGTGAAAAACTGTTTTTT.

V is TRBV6-5 and J is TRBJ2-3, with D unresolved. Germline CDR1 reads MNHEY; CDR2 reads SVGAGI. Trimming took off 2 bases at V and 2 bases at J, with 8 bases between the two ends. The length of the CDR3 is 14 residues. This CDR3 is CASSYVRFTDTQYF. CDR3 DNA sequence: TGTGCCAGCAGTTACGTGAGGTTCACAGATACGCAGTATTTT.

This chain uses TRBV5-6 with TRBJ2-1; 7 bases align to TRBD2. CDR1 is SGHDT, CDR2 YYEEEE, per germline. V dropped 4 bases and J dropped 8; count of bases not matched to a gene: 12. The CDR3 loop spans 15 amino acids. The CDR3 reads CASSATSPRPHEQFF. In nucleotides, the CDR3 is TGTGCCAGCAGCGCGACTAGCCCCAGACCCCATGAGCAGTTCTTC.

This clone has more than one count but fewer than ten. The chain employs TRBV4-1 and TRBJ1-4; the match to TRBD1 covers 10 bases. Looked up from germline, CDR1 is MGHRA and CDR2 is YSYEKL. The CDR3 spans 15 residues. V was pared by 4 bases and J by 6 bases, with 5 bases of the junction left unmatched. The CDR3 DNA is TGCGCCAGCAGCCGGGTCGGGACAGGGGATGAAAAACTGTTTTTT. This gives the protein CASSRVGTGDEKLFF.

The J gene is TRBJ2-1, the V gene TRBV6-5; weak D call: TRBD2 (6 bases). The CDR3 length is 15 residues. The germline V gene encodes CDR1 MNHEY and CDR2 SVGAGI. Trimming took 6 bases from V and 7 from J, leaving 19 bases between them. This CDR3 is CASSSAGNVENEQFF. DNA for the CDR3: TGTGCCAGCAGCTCCGCGGGGAATGTCGAGAATGAGCAGTTCTTC.

Only a few counts were recorded for this clone. The chain combines TRBV9 with TRBJ1-1; no clear D. Trimming removed 0 bases from V and 5 bases from J, with 11 bases in between. The V gene's germline CDR1 is SGDLS and CDR2 YYNGEE. This CDR3 contains 14 residues. The CDR3 DNA reads TGTGCCAGCAGCGTAGTGGGCCGCGGGACTGAAGCTTTCTTT. Its protein product is CASSVVGRGTEAFF.

The rearrangement links TRBV7-2 to TRBJ2-3, with TRBD2 matching 10 bases. The CDR3 is made up of 16 amino acids. Trimming at V came to 5 bases and at J to 1 base, leaving 6 bases not matched to a gene. Germline V lookup: CDR1 SGHTA, CDR2 FQGNSA. CDR3 residues: CASSRHGTSGTDTQYF. For the CDR3, the DNA is TGTGCCAGCAGCCGGCACGGGACTAGCGGCACAGATACGCAGTATTTT.

The CDR3 reads CASSHRSGIQNIQYF. CDR3 DNA: TGTGCCAGCAGCCATAGATCAGGGATTCAAAACATTCAGTACTTC. The rearrangement links TRBV14 to TRBJ2-4, with a weak D call TRBD1 (5 bases). Germline V gene data show CDR1 as SGHDN and CDR2 as FVKESK. V was shortened by 3 bases and J by 5 bases, with 14 bases between the two germline ends. The CDR3 is 15 residues long.

This clone has a handful of counts. V and J are TRBV30 and TRBJ2-2, with 7 bases identical to TRBD2. V was pared by 8 bases and J by 7 bases, with 13 bases of the junction left unmatched. Germline CDR1 reads GTSNPN; CDR2 reads SVGIG (reference sequence). There are 14 residues in the CDR3. The DNA for the CDR3 is TGTGCCCTGAAGGGCGGGAGATGGTACGGGGAGCTGTTTTTT. This encodes CALKGGRWYGELFF.

This clone appeared a few times. CDR3 nucleotides: TGCGCCAGCAGCGCTACTAGCTCCTACAATGAGCAGTTCTTC. Protein sequence: CASSATSSYNEQFF. This rearrangement joins TRBV5-1 to TRBJ2-1; D is perhaps TRBD2 (5 bases). This CDR3 is built from 14 residues. Germline V gives CDR1 SGHRS, CDR2 YFSETQ. Trimming took off 4 bases at V and 0 bases at J, with 8 bases between the two ends.

This clone has only one observation. Relative to the germline gene, one junction end is altered; a read error may explain this. J is TRBJ2-5 and V is TRBV7-7; D call uncertain. CDR3 length: 13 amino acids. The germline gives CDR1 SSHAT, CDR2 FNYEAQ (reference sequence). The CDR3 DNA reads as TGTGCTAGCACCGCCCCAGATTCAGAGACCCAGTACTTC. This encodes CASTAPDSETQYF.

This rearrangement joins TRBV19 to TRBJ1-1; a possible D gene is TRBD1 (5 bases). The germline gives CDR1 LNHDA, CDR2 SQIVND (reference sequence). CDR3 length: 12 amino acids. V shed 7 bases and J shed 1 base, with 7 bases lying between them. The CDR3 DNA reads TGTGCCAGTACTAGGGGGAACACTGAAGCTTTCTTT. Its protein product is CASTRGNTEAFF.

The chain couples TRBV5-1 to TRBJ1-4, with 7 positions matching TRBD1. Germline V CDR1 and CDR2: SGHRS, YFSETQ. The CDR3 is made up of 18 amino acids. After removal of 4 bases from V and 0 bases from J, the junction contained 12 bases not matched to a gene. The CDR3 nucleotides are TGCGCCAGCAGCCTCTCCGGGACAGCCGATGCAACTAATGAAAAACTGTTTTTT. Translated: CASSLSGTADATNEKLFF.

The chain links TRBV13 to TRBJ1-1; maybe TRBD1 (6 bases). V was clipped by 5 bases and J by 6 bases, with 13 bases between them. CDR1 is PRHDT, CDR2 FYEKMQ, per germline (reference sequence). The CDR3 consists of 13 residues. The CDR3 reads CASSNTGYAEAFF. CDR3 nucleotides: TGTGCCAGCAGCAACACAGGGTACGCTGAAGCTTTCTTT.

The V call is TRBV9, the J call TRBJ1-2; 12 bases agree with TRBD1. The CDR3 contains 22 residues. Germline lookup yields CDR1 SGDLS and CDR2 YYNGEE. Trimming at V came to 3 bases and at J to 3 bases, leaving 24 bases not matched to a gene. In DNA form, the CDR3 reads TGTGCCAGCAGCGCAGGTTTTCCTACTCCCGGGACAGGGGGCTGGAAAGACTATGGCTACACCTTC. Encoded protein: CASSAGFPTPGTGGWKDYGYTF.

CDR3 residues: CASSLPSIDTQYF. Here the CDR3 DNA reads TGTGCCAGCAGCTTACCTAGTATAGATACGCAGTATTTT. The chain joins TRBV7-2 to TRBJ2-3; D not resolved. The V end was cut by 2 bases, the J end by 5 bases, with 8 bases between. Germline V gene sequence: CDR1 SGHTA, CDR2 FQGNSA. The CDR3 is 13 residues long.

V and J are TRBV10-2 and TRBJ2-5, with 8 bases lining up with TRBD1. The DNA matches TRBJ2-7 better at its end, which makes the J call doubtful. CDR1 WSHSY and CDR2 SAAADI come from the germline V gene. The CDR3 has 13 amino acids. This CDR3 is CASSSGGPYEQYF. CDR3 nucleotide sequence: TGCGCCAGTAGTTCAGGGGGCCCCTACGAGCAGTACTTC.